This TCR beta chain is from a study of T cells in Graves' hyperthyroidism and ophthalmopathy. Notes on the study in general: Blood also showed most of the thyroid clonotypes that were expanded above 0.001.

Germline V CDR1 and CDR2: SGHAT, FQNNGV. The CDR3 runs 14 residues. Trimming left V 0 bases short and J 1 base short, with 4 bases between. Researchers barred patients who had uncontrolled infection, other autoimmune disease, pregnancy or lactation. This clonotype was recorded at least ten times. Its target is not known. There were TCR beta CDR3 regions amplified from RNA transcripts. HTBI primers were employed in a first-round RT-PCR of the TCR CDR3. TCRdb recomputed calls from the multiplex PCR reads with MiXCR, one row per CDR3 protein. Altogether a few hundred thousand distinct CDR3 sequences are present, about 18% being singletons, with the ten largest covering about two fifths.

What was sequenced was blood. The rearrangement joins TRBV11-2 to TRBJ1-5; D unclear. This clonotype was obtained from a man aged 40-55 years with Graves' hyperthyroidism. CDR3 in amino acids: CASSLEGSNQPQHF. The CDR3 DNA reads as TGTGCCAGCAGCTTAGAAGGAAGCAATCAGCCCCAGCATTTT.